This TCR beta chain is from a study of CD8 T cells in Susac syndrome. Study-wide findings and caveats: By the study's own acknowledgment, its TCR sequencing and HLA analysis included relatively few individuals.

As concerns this clonotype: What it binds is unknown.

The CDR3 covers 18 residues. Germline V gene data show CDR1 as SGHNT and CDR2 as YYREEE (reference sequence). V was pared by 0 bases and J by 4 bases, with 11 bases of the junction left unmatched. With random hexamers, reverse transcription was performed on roughly 0.5 to 1 ug of RNA. By means of immunoSEQ multiplex PCR, TCR beta CDR3 spanning 54 Vbeta and 13 Jbeta underwent amplification. TCRdb re-derived calls from the immunoSEQ multiplex PCR reads in MiXCR, one entry per CDR3 protein. The table has 250,000 to 300,000 distinct CDR3 sequences, approximately 85% seen once; the top ten hold roughly 0.21%. TEMRA cells were FACS-enriched, with CD8+ and CD4+ T cells isolated negatively.

The sample was CD8+ T cells from PBMCs. The chain recombines TRBV5-4 with TRBJ2-2; 8 positions match TRBD1. This TCR derives from a human donor with multiple sclerosis. The DNA for the CDR3 is TGTGCCAGCAGCTTGGCATGGGTTACAGGGGGAAGCACCGGGGAGCTGTTTTTT. Its protein is CASSLAWVTGGSTGELFF. Complete variable domain (other parts from reference TRBV5-4 and TRBJ2-2): ETGVTQSPTHLIKTRGQQVTLRCSSQSGHNTVSWYQQALGQGPQFIFQYYREEENGRGNFPPRFSGLQFPNYSSELNVNALELDDSALYLCASSLAWVTGGSTGELFFGEGSRLTVL.